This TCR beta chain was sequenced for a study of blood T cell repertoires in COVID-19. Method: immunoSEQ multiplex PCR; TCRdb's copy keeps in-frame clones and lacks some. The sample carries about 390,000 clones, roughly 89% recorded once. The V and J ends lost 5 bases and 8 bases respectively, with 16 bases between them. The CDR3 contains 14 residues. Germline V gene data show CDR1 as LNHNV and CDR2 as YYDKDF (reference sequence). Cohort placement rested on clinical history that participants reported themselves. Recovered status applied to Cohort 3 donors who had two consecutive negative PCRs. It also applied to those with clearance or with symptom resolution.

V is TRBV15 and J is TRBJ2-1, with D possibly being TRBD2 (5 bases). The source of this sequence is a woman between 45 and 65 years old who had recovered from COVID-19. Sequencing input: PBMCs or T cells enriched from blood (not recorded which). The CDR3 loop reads CATSALVAPDEQFF. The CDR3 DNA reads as TGTGCCACCAGCGCACTAGTGGCCCCGGATGAGCAGTTCTTC.